What follows are 17 T cell receptor beta chains derived from one specimen sequenced in a study of type 1 regulatory T cells. TCRdb itself ran the reads through MiXCR, one entry per CDR3 protein. Of about 5,800 distinct CDR3 sequences in the sample, under 35% were seen once. Antigen specificity for these receptors is unknown. Source material: cultured T cells, either the whole culture or a sorted T cell fraction (not recorded which). Subset described: Tr1-enriched cell product generated in vitro against host alloantigens. The receptors here all came from a human donor in good health.

This clonotype is medium-sized by share. The V and J genes are TRBV5-6 and TRBJ1-4; TRBD1 is a possible D gene (5 bases). The CDR3 spans 13 residues. In germline, CDR1 is SGHDT, CDR2 YYEEEE. V lost 0 bases and J 8 bases, leaving 8 bases between the germline ends. This CDR3 reads CASSLVGAEKLFF. In DNA, the CDR3 is TGTGCCAGCAGCTTGGTTGGGGCCGAAAAACTGTTTTTT. Drawing the rest from reference TRBV5-6 and TRBJ1-4, the complete variable domain is DAGVTQSPTHLIKTRGQQVTLRCSPKSGHDTVSWYQQALGQGPQFIFQYYEEEERQRGNFPDRFSGHQFPNYSSELNVNALLLGDSALYLCASSLVGAEKLFFGSGTQLSVL.

Many counts were recorded for this clonotype. The genes are TRBV20-1 and TRBJ2-3; D might be TRBD2 (6 bases). This CDR3 comprises 14 residues. The V gene's germline CDR1 is DFQATT and CDR2 SNEGSKA (reference sequence). Deletions cut 6 bases from V and 1 base from J, with 14 bases between. This CDR3 is CSAASSDGTDTQYF. Written as DNA, the CDR3 is TGCAGTGCCGCCTCTAGCGACGGCACAGATACGCAGTATTTT.

This clonotype ranks as medium-sized. The rearrangement uses TRBV12-3 or TRBV12-4 and TRBJ1-2, with D possibly matching TRBD1 (5 bases). CDR3 length equals 17 residues. Deletions cut 0 bases from V and 4 bases from J, with 18 bases between. The CDR3 is CASSLARGARGAYGYTF. In DNA form, the CDR3 reads TGTGCCAGCAGTTTAGCGCGGGGTGCTAGGGGCGCCTATGGCTACACCTTC.

In this sample, this clonotype is medium-sized (0.01 to 0.1%). V is TRBV6-6 and J is TRBJ2-7; 7 bases map to TRBD2. This CDR3 contains 12 residues. CDR1 and CDR2 (germline): MNHNY, SVGAGI (reference sequence). V shed 11 bases, J shed 4 bases, and the junction held 8 bases outside the gene matches. The DNA for the CDR3 is TGTGCCGCCGGGCTAGCGGATTACGAGCAGTACTTC. Translation gives CAAGLADYEQYF.

CDR3 region: CASSEVGKFF. Written as DNA, the CDR3 is TGTGCCAGCAGTGAAGTAGGAAAGTTCTTC. V usage is TRBV6-1 and J usage is TRBJ2-1; D is unclear. Germline values: CDR1 MNHNS, CDR2 SASEGT. Trimming left V 1 base short and J 14 bases short, with 6 bases between. The CDR3 loop spans 10 amino acids.

At least ten counts were recorded for this clonotype. CDR3 nucleotide sequence: TGTGCCTGGAGTGTAAATTACTACACTGAAGCTTTCTTT. Residues: CAWSVNYYTEAFF. The chain recombines TRBV30 with TRBJ1-1; D uncertain. V was shortened by 0 bases and J by 3 bases, with 8 bases between the two germline ends. Germline V gene lookup returns CDR1 GTSNPN and CDR2 SVGIG (reference sequence). The CDR3 is 13 amino acids.

This clonotype rates as medium-sized. The chain couples TRBV2 to TRBJ1-6; no reliable D call. The CDR3 contains 16 residues. CDR1 is SNHLY, CDR2 FYNNEI, per germline. Trimming removed 1 base from V and 5 bases from J, with 12 bases in between. The CDR3 protein is CASSEEAVSNNSPLHF. DNA of the CDR3: TGTGCCAGCAGTGAAGAGGCTGTTTCTAATAATTCACCCCTCCACTTT.

CDR3 loop: CSADGGSTDTQYF. CDR3 coding DNA: TGCAGCGCCGACGGTGGTAGCACAGATACGCAGTATTTT. The chain has TRBV29-1 and TRBJ2-3, with unresolved D. Germline V CDR1 and CDR2: SQVTM, ANQGSEA. Trimming took off 7 bases at V and 0 bases at J, with 11 bases between the two ends. This CDR3 is 13 amino acids long.

By share, this clonotype ranks as medium-sized. The V and J genes are TRBV11-3 and TRBJ1-2; a possible D gene is TRBD1 (6 bases). V was trimmed by 5 bases and J by 12 bases, leaving 19 bases between them. CDR1 is SGHNT and CDR2 is YENEEA in the germline V gene. The CDR3 is made up of 13 amino acids. CDR3 sequence: CASSPIRTEEDTF. In nucleotides, the CDR3 is TGTGCCAGCAGCCCGATTCGGACAGAGGAGGACACCTTC.

By frequency in the sample, this clonotype is medium-sized. This rearrangement joins TRBV2 to TRBJ1-2, with D possibly being TRBD1 (5 bases). Trimming shortened V by 4 bases and J by 2 bases, and 11 bases separated the two germline ends. Germline assignment: CDR1 SNHLY and CDR2 FYNNEI. The CDR3 consists of 14 residues. CDR3 sequence reads: CASSVLGANYGYTF. CDR3 bases: TGTGCCAGCAGTGTCCTCGGGGCAAACTATGGCTACACCTTC.

This clonotype is labeled as medium-sized. This chain connects TRBV20-1 to TRBJ2-5; D gene unclear. This CDR3 has 11 residues. Trimming left V 7 bases short and J 3 bases short, with 9 bases between. Germline V gene data show CDR1 as DFQATT and CDR2 as SNEGSKA (reference sequence). CDR3 sequence (DNA): TGCAGTGTCTTAGGCGAAGAGACCCAGTACTTC. Protein sequence: CSVLGEETQYF.

This chain connects TRBV5-1 to TRBJ2-1; no definite D call. The CDR3 covers 12 residues. Germline assignment: CDR1 SGHRS and CDR2 YFSETQ. The V and J ends lost 0 bases and 8 bases respectively, with 6 bases between them. The CDR3 coding sequence is TGCGCCAGCAGCTTGGATAAGTATGAGCAGTTCTTC. Translating gives CASSLDKYEQFF. Based on the CDR3 plus reference TRBV5-1 and TRBJ2-1, the full variable domain is KAGVTQTPRYLIKTRGQQVTLSCSPISGHRSVSWYQQTPGQGLQFLFEYFSETQRNKGNFPGRFSGRQFSNSRSEMNVSTLELGDSALYLCASSLDKYEQFFGPGTRLTVL.

This clonotype is medium-sized. The J gene is TRBJ2-5, the V gene TRBV28, with a tentative D call TRBD2 (6 bases). The CDR3 loop spans 16 amino acids. CDR1 MDHEN and CDR2 SYDVKM come from the germline V gene. V lost 9 bases to trimming and J lost 5 bases, with 25 bases between them. Written as DNA, the CDR3 is TGTGCCAGTCTGGCCGGAGGGAGAGGAGGTCGGGAGACCCAGTACTTC. Translating it yields CASLAGGRGGRETQYF.

This clonotype is labeled as medium-sized. The chain recombines TRBV12-3 or TRBV12-4 with TRBJ2-4, with TRBD2 matching over 7 bases. J lost 0 bases, V lost 7 bases, and 3 bases had no gene match. CDR3 size: 14 residues. For the CDR3, the DNA is TGTGCCAGCATGGGAGGGATAGCCAAAAACATTCAGTACTTC. Translation gives CASMGGIAKNIQYF.

This clonotype occurred many times. The rearrangement joins TRBV7-2 to TRBJ2-6; D not resolved. The ends were cut back, 5 bases at V and 1 base at J, with 6 bases in the middle. CDR3 length: 14 residues. Germline assignment: CDR1 SGHTA and CDR2 FQGNSA. The chain's CDR3 is CASSAQSGANVLTF. CDR3 nucleotide sequence: TGTGCCAGCAGCGCCCAATCTGGGGCCAACGTCCTGACTTTC.

V and J are TRBV11-3 and TRBJ2-7, with D uncertain. Germline values: CDR1 SGHNT, CDR2 YENEEA. The ends were cut back, 0 bases at V and 6 bases at J, with 6 bases in the middle. The CDR3 is 12 residues long. As DNA, the CDR3 is TGTGCCAGCAGCTTAGAAGCAGGCGAGCAGTACTTC. The encoded protein is CASSLEAGEQYF.

The chain carries TRBV29-1 and TRBJ2-1; 8 nucleotides align to TRBD2. Germline loops: CDR1 SQVTM, CDR2 ANQGSEA. The CDR3 has 14 residues. V trimming: 6 bases; J trimming: 6 bases; junction bases outside the gene matches: 10. The CDR3 sequence is CSVLPREVLNEQFF. DNA for the CDR3: TGCAGCGTCCTGCCGCGGGAGGTGCTCAATGAGCAGTTCTTC.